This T cell receptor beta chain is drawn from a study of blood T cell repertoires in COVID-19. Study details: Acute and convalescent COVID-19 specimens originated in the United States, Italy and Spain. Nucleic acid was either cDNA or gDNA, and it came from T cells, B-cell-depleted T cells, or PBMCs.

Recruited during active infection, patients (from Seattle) were subsequently followed longitudinally. Study processing details: Amplification with reference gene primers provided the estimates of nucleated cell counts. Sequencing was performed with immunoSEQ multiplex PCR; in TCRdb, only in-frame clones are kept and a portion is missing. V and J calls and clone size are copied from that table; D and trimming were computed from the DNA. The repertoire holds 210,000 or so clones, more than 80% seen once, with roughly 2.6% in the top ten. The germline CDR1 and CDR2 sequences are SGDLS and YYNGEE. With V trimmed by 5 bases and J by 2 bases, 4 bases remained unmatched. There are 14 residues in the CDR3.

V and J are TRBV9 and TRBJ2-7, with 10 bases aligning to TRBD1. The receptor's source is a man in his thirties or forties with COVID-19, enrolled during active disease. The sample was peripheral blood. The CDR3 nucleotides read TGTGCCAGCAGTGACAGGGGGCACACCTACGAGCAGTACTTC. Its protein product is CASSDRGHTYEQYF.